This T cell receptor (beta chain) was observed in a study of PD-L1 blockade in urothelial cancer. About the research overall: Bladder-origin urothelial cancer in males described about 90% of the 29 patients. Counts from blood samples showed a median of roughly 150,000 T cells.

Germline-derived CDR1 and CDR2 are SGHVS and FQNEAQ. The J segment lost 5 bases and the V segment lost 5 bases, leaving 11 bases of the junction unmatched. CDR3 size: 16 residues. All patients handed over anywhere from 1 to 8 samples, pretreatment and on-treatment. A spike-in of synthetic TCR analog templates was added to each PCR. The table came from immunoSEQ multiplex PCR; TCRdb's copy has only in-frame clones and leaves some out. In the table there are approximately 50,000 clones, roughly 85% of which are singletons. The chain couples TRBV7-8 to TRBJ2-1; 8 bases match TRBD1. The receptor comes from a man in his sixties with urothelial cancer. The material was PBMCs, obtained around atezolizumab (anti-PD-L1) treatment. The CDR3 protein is CASSPVGGQGNNEQFF. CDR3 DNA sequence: TGTGCCAGCAGCCCAGTGGGTGGACAGGGCAACAATGAGCAGTTCTTC.